This T cell receptor beta chain was retrieved from a study of T cells in Graves' hyperthyroidism and ophthalmopathy. From RNA transcripts, TCR beta CDR3 regions were amplified. RT-PCR in the first round (using the HTBI primer set) targeted the TCR CDR3. A single record per CDR3 protein comes from TCRdb applying MiXCR to the multiplex PCR reads. There are 300,000 to 500,000 distinct CDR3 sequences in the sample; more than 13% occur only once, and 28% lies in the top ten. This CDR3 has 13 amino acids. Germline CDR1 SQVTM, CDR2 ANQGSEA. V shed 4 bases and J shed 0 bases, with 10 bases lying between them. This clonotype has a count of ten or more.

The specimen sequenced was blood. This clonotype was sampled from a man in his fifties or sixties with Graves' ophthalmopathy. The V gene is TRBV29-1, the J gene TRBJ2-7; no clear D gene. This CDR3 reads CSVGLDPSYEQYF. The CDR3 nucleotides read TGCAGCGTTGGTCTCGACCCCTCCTACGAGCAGTACTTC.